Listed below are T cell receptor beta chains from one sample, sequenced in a study of regulatory T cells in long-lasting Graves disease. A single record per CDR3 protein comes from TCRdb applying MiXCR to the multiplex PCR reads. The sample includes approximately 350,000 distinct CDR3 sequences, roughly 20% of them seen just once. This specimen was peripheral blood mononuclear cells (PBMCs), taken when the disease was refractory, from a patient treated with antithyroid drugs. All receptors derive from a woman aged 40 to 50 with Graves disease. CDR3s include the opening cysteine and the closing phenylalanine or tryptophan.

V	J	CDR3
TRBV11-2	TRBJ2-7	CASSAGFRGYEQYF
TRBV20-1	TRBJ2-7	CSASSGQEYF
TRBV11-2	TRBJ2-1	CASSPWGSGEQFF
TRBV6-1	TRBJ1-2	CASSRTPGQGLRAF
TRBV28	TRBJ1-5	CASSFEDLQPQHF
TRBV28	TRBJ1-2	CASSSESYGYTF
TRBV7-2	TRBJ1-5	CASSLEQGGNQPQHF
TRBV2	TRBJ2-3	CATSDPSGARTDTQYF
TRBV19	TRBJ1-1	CASSIERIDGRMNTEAFF
TRBV9	TRBJ2-7	CASRKEDCEQYF
TRBV5-1	TRBJ1-5	CASSWGGSKGQPQHF
TRBV12-3/TRBV12-4	TRBJ2-3	CASSPGLAGVIYTDTQYF
TRBV28	TRBJ1-5	CASSSKVKGQFNQPQHF
TRBV11-2	TRBJ2-2	CASRQAGLGGELFF
TRBV12-3/TRBV12-4	TRBJ2-4	CASTSRTWGRAVKNIQYF
TRBV15	TRBJ1-1	CATSSPGTGGTEAFF
TRBV7-9	TRBJ2-2	CASSGTSGRAYTGELFF
TRBV6-1	TRBJ1-2	CASSLGPIYGYTF
TRBV2	TRBJ1-1	CASRPYSSMNTEAFF
TRBV7-3	TRBJ2-2	CASSGFPGELFF
TRBV12-3/TRBV12-4	TRBJ2-7	CASRVAGGNEQYF
TRBV2	TRBJ2-5	CASRRRQETRGETQYF
TRBV20-1	TRBJ1-5	CSASISSLNQPQHF
TRBV5-6	TRBJ2-1	CASSFGRTLGNEQFF
TRBV14	TRBJ2-7	CASSQDPEALYEQYF
TRBV28	TRBJ2-2	CASSTRDSIDTGELFF
TRBV11-2	TRBJ2-5	CASSLGGGDETQYF
TRBV29-1	TRBJ2-7	CSVGTGEGGEQYF
TRBV9	TRBJ2-7	CASSALVWGEQYF
TRBV28	TRBJ2-2	CASSLPAENTGELFF
TRBV2	TRBJ1-2	CASSAQANANYGYTF
TRBV7-8	TRBJ2-2	CASSLVGTGAMNTGELFF
TRBV12-3/TRBV12-4	TRBJ2-7	CASSGTGGGSHEQYF
TRBV2	TRBJ1-2	CASSEDRAIYGYTF
TRBV6-1	TRBJ2-7	CAAKPGQSREQYF
TRBV19	TRBJ2-7	CASNTGTSGPYEQYF
TRBV15	TRBJ2-5	CATSRRAGEAQYF
TRBV30	TRBJ2-7	CACGTGRFYEQYF
TRBV12-3/TRBV12-4	TRBJ1-2	CASSPEQGVHTF
TRBV30	TRBJ2-5	CAWSRAQVQETQYF
TRBV19	TRBJ2-1	CASRRLAGSVEQFF
TRBV6-5	TRBJ2-7	CASSYSGQGAELYEQYF
TRBV5-5	TRBJ2-4	CASSPGGTVKNIQYF
TRBV7-2	TRBJ1-1	CASSLGGKAGEAFF
TRBV5-1	TRBJ1-1	CASSFIIDSPNTEAFF
TRBV2	TRBJ2-5	CASSSFRLRFGAGTGGGETQYF